These 12 T cell receptor beta chains originate from one sample sequenced in a study of blood T cell repertoires in COVID-19. Method: immunoSEQ multiplex PCR; TCRdb's copy keeps in-frame clones and lacks some. This table holds 200,000 to 300,000 clones, approximately 86% found once. Sequencing was done on a sample of peripheral blood. Receptors were obtained from a woman aged 55-75 years with COVID-19, enrolled during active disease.

The chain links TRBV7-2 to TRBJ2-7, with TRBD2 identical over 7 bases. There are 15 residues in the CDR3. J was trimmed by 0 bases and V by 6 bases; bases with no gene match: 8. Germline values: CDR1 SGHTA, CDR2 FQGNSA. CDR3 in DNA: TGTGCCAGCAGTTCCCGGGAGGAGGGCTCCTACGAGCAGTACTTC. It codes for CASSSREEGSYEQYF.

The gene calls are TRBV5-1 and TRBJ1-2; no clear D. V gave up 1 base and J gave up 8 bases, with 15 bases separating them. The germline V gene encodes CDR1 SGHRS and CDR2 YFSETQ. The CDR3 runs to 14 residues. The CDR3 loop reads CASSLSGELQGYTF. The CDR3 bases are TGCGCCAGCAGCTTGTCCGGGGAGCTGCAGGGCTACACCTTC.

The CDR3 reads CASSIGTGAGNTIYF. CDR3 bases: TGTGCCAGTAGTATCGGGACAGGGGCTGGAAACACCATATATTTT. V gene TRBV19 combines with J gene TRBJ1-3; 10 bases map to TRBD1. The CDR3 is made up of 15 amino acids. The V and J ends lost 3 bases and 2 bases, in that order; junction bases with no gene match: 1. Germline CDR1 is LNHDA and CDR2 is SQIVND (reference sequence).

The V gene is TRBV3-1 (or the pseudogene TRBV3-2), the J gene TRBJ2-1; unclear D gene. V was clipped by 3 bases and J by 6 bases, with 6 bases between them. This CDR3 spans 12 amino acids. The V gene's germline CDR1 is LGHDT and CDR2 YNNKEL (reference sequence). CDR3 DNA sequence: TGTGCCAGCAGCCACGAGATCAATGAGCAGTTCTTC. The encoded protein is CASSHEINEQFF.

The chain couples TRBV15 to TRBJ2-1; 9 bases are a match to TRBD2. V gave up 0 bases and J gave up 4 bases; unmatched junction bases: 7. The CDR3 is made up of 17 amino acids. The germline CDR1 and CDR2 sequences are LNHNV and YYDKDF (reference sequence). The CDR3 bases are TGTGCCACCAGCAGAGATCCCACTAGCGGGCGATACAATGAGCAGTTCTTC. Protein sequence: CATSRDPTSGRYNEQFF.

The rearrangement joins TRBV27 to TRBJ2-1; 7 positions match TRBD1. J lost 2 bases, V lost 8 bases, and 6 bases had no gene match. The V gene's germline CDR1 is MNHEY and CDR2 SMNVEV (reference sequence). The CDR3 runs 14 residues. The CDR3 region has the DNA TGTGCCAGCTACCAACAGGGGACCTACAATGAGCAGTTCTTC. Its translation is CASYQQGTYNEQFF.

The chain has TRBV10-3 and TRBJ1-2; D not resolved. CDR3 length: 13 residues. Trimming took off 4 bases at V and 1 base at J, with 7 bases between the two ends. From germline, CDR1 is ENHRY and CDR2 SYGVKD. The CDR3 DNA sequence: TGTGCCATCAGTGGCGTCAATAACTATGGCTACACCTTC. Protein product: CAISGVNNYGYTF.

This clone was seen just once. The V gene is TRBV5-1, the J gene TRBJ2-7, with 10 nucleotides matching TRBD1. Germline V gene lookup returns CDR1 SGHRS and CDR2 YFSETQ. Germline trimming cut 4 bases from V and 6 bases from J; bases unmatched to any gene: 16. The CDR3 sequence is 17 residues long. CDR3 loop: CASSRRQGALGVGEQYF. CDR3 nucleotides: TGCGCCAGCAGCCGAAGACAGGGGGCGCTAGGCGTGGGCGAGCAGTACTTC.

V usage is TRBV15 and J usage is TRBJ2-3; a possible D gene is TRBD2 (5 bases). The CDR3 length is 15 residues. CDR1 is LNHNV and CDR2 is YYDKDF in the germline V gene (reference sequence). The V and J ends lost 0 bases and 2 bases respectively, with 9 bases between them. In nucleotides, the CDR3 is TGTGCCACCAGCAGAGAAGGGAGAAACACAGATACGCAGTATTTT. Encoded protein: CATSREGRNTDTQYF.

This chain connects TRBV4-1 to TRBJ2-3; possible D gene TRBD2, 6 bases. This CDR3 is built from 15 residues. V was cut by 3 bases and J by 3 bases, with 13 bases left in between. Germline V lookup: CDR1 MGHRA, CDR2 YSYEKL. The CDR3 nucleotides read TGCGCCAGCAGCCACCCGGGGGACGGGACAGATACGCAGTATTTT. It yields the protein CASSHPGDGTDTQYF.

The CDR3 loop is CASSPLWGDTEAFF. DNA for the CDR3: TGTGCCAGCAGCCCCCTGTGGGGGGACACTGAAGCTTTCTTT. J is TRBJ1-1 and V is TRBV13, with TRBD1 as a possible D gene (5 bases). The CDR3 is 14 residues long. Germline CDR1 PRHDT, CDR2 FYEKMQ (reference sequence). V shed 5 bases and J shed 3 bases, with 13 bases lying between them. Drawing the rest from reference TRBV13 and TRBJ1-1, the complete variable domain is AAGVIQSPRHLIKEKRETATLKCYPIPRHDTVYWYQQGPGQDPQFLISFYEKMQSDKGSIPDRFSAQQFSDYHSELNMSSLELGDSALYFCASSPLWGDTEAFFGQGTRLTVV.

This clone was observed a single time. The rearrangement joins TRBV15 to TRBJ2-7, with 13 nucleotides matching TRBD2. Losses at the gene ends were 4 bases for V and 6 bases for J; bases not matched to a gene: 3. CDR3 length equals 14 residues. Germline CDR1 is LNHNV and CDR2 is YYDKDF (reference sequence). Here the CDR3 DNA reads TGTGCCACCAGCACCGGGACTAGCGGGGCCGAGCAGTACTTC. It yields the protein CATSTGTSGAEQYF.